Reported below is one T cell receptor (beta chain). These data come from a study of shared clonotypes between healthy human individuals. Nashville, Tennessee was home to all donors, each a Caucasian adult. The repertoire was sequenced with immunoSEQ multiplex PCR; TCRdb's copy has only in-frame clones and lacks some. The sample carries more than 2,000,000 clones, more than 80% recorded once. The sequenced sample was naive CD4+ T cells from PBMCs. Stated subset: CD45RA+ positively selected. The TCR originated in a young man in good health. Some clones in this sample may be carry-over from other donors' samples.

Here the CDR3 reads CASSVGRYSNQPQHF. The CDR3 bases are TGTGCCAGCAGCGTGGGACGGTATAGCAATCAGCCCCAGCATTTT. The chain has TRBV2 and TRBJ1-5; maybe TRBD1 (5 bases). CDR1 is SNHLY and CDR2 is FYNNEI in the germline V gene. The CDR3 spans 15 residues. V lost 6 bases, J lost 0 bases, and 12 bases lay in between.